This TCR beta chain was sequenced in a study of T-cell memory formation after mild COVID-19. Study-wide points: CD4+ contracting clones were found mainly in CM and EM, and CD8+ ones in EMRA. Clonal second-wave expansions that peaked on day 37 had unconfirmed SARS-CoV-2 specificity.

CDR3 length: 15 amino acids. The junction had 4 bases not matched to a gene; V was cut back by 0 bases and J by 4 bases. Germline V gene sequence: CDR1 SQVTM, CDR2 ANQGSEA. TCRdb re-derived calls from the 5' RACE reads in MiXCR, one entry per CDR3 protein. The data hold fewer than 350,000 distinct CDR3 sequences, with about a sixth observed a single time. As for this clonotype: Its target is not known.

The sequence came from a young man who had mild COVID-19 (a few samples of this study predate the infection). Cell type and time point are not known. The rearrangement joins TRBV29-1 to TRBJ2-1, with TRBD2 identical over 9 bases. Sequences were obtained from PBMCs or a T cell subset sorted from them (not recorded which). CDR3: CSVEDRGGAYNEQFF. The CDR3 nucleotides read TGCAGCGTTGAAGATCGCGGGGGGGCTTACAATGAGCAGTTCTTC.